Listed here are 15 T cell receptor beta chains from one sample, sequenced in a study of T-cell reconstitution after alpha-beta-depleted transplantation in children. The TCRbeta library was prepared with unique molecular identifiers. In TCRdb, the PCR reads were re-called with MiXCR into one record per CDR3 protein. The repertoire holds about 980,000 distinct CDR3 sequences, around 30% seen once, with roughly 31% in the top ten. Sequences were derived from PBMCs, mostly from graft donor cells, sampled 360 days after TCRalphabeta/CD19-depleted stem cell transplant. Receptors originate from a boy younger than two who had a stem cell transplant for SCID, so the T cells may come from the graft donor.

This clonotype was found once. This sequence joins TRBV12-3 or TRBV12-4 and TRBJ2-3; D not resolved. Trimming stripped 5 bases from V and 7 bases from J, with 13 bases between. The CDR3 totals 13 residues. The CDR3 DNA sequence: TGTGCCAGCAGTGCAATCTTAGCCCATACGCAGTATTTT. Translated: CASSAILAHTQYF.

In this sample, this clonotype turned up a few times. This chain uses TRBV20-1 with TRBJ2-7; weak D call: TRBD1 (6 bases). V lost 2 bases to trimming and J lost 3 bases, with 11 bases between them. Germline V lookup: CDR1 DFQATT, CDR2 SNEGSKA (reference sequence). The CDR3 sequence is 13 residues long. Written as DNA, the CDR3 is TGCAGTGCTAGAAATGGGGGCAGCTACGAGCAGTACTTC. It specifies CSARNGGSYEQYF.

The chain recombines TRBV15 with TRBJ2-7; the D is unclear. Germline V gene sequence: CDR1 LNHNV, CDR2 YYDKDF (reference sequence). The CDR3 is 18 amino acids. V lost 0 bases and J 1 base, leaving 19 bases between the germline ends. The CDR3 DNA reads TGTGCCACCAGCAGAGATTTGGCGTCAAGCATCCAGTCCTACGAGCAGTACTTC. Protein product: CATSRDLASSIQSYEQYF. The full variable domain, rest sourced from reference TRBV15 and TRBJ2-7, is DAMVIQNPRYQVTQFGKPVTLSCSQTLNHNVMYWYQQKSSQAPKLLFHYYDKDFNNEADTPDNFQSRRPNTSFCFLDIRSPGLGDTAMYLCATSRDLASSIQSYEQYFGPGTRLTVT.

This clonotype was recorded a few times. The V call is TRBV9, the J call TRBJ2-3, with no clear D. CDR1 is SGDLS, CDR2 YYNGEE, per germline. The V gene lost 4 bases and the J gene lost 2 bases, with 17 bases spanning the gap. This CDR3 is 16 amino acids long. Here the CDR3 reads CASSPARTVYTDTQYF. The CDR3 region has the DNA TGTGCCAGCAGCCCCGCGAGGACGGTATACACAGATACGCAGTATTTT.

This clonotype has only a few counts. The chain links TRBV7-7 to TRBJ2-2; D not certain. The CDR3 covers 14 residues. Germline CDR1 and CDR2: SSHAT and FNYEAQ (reference sequence). Trimming cost V 3 bases and J 4 bases, with 9 bases left between them. The CDR3 here is CASSFGESTGELFF. The CDR3 coding sequence is TGTGCCAGCAGCTTCGGAGAGAGCACCGGGGAGCTGTTTTTT.

This chain links TRBV5-1 with TRBJ2-1; 7 nucleotides match TRBD1. The CDR3 runs 15 residues. Germline assignment: CDR1 SGHRS and CDR2 YFSETQ. J was trimmed by 2 bases and V by 5 bases; bases with no gene match: 7. CDR3 loop: CASSGLGGAYNEQFF. Here the CDR3 DNA reads TGCGCCAGCAGTGGCCTAGGGGGCGCCTACAATGAGCAGTTCTTC. Looking up the rest from reference TRBV5-1 and TRBJ2-1 gives the full variable domain: KAGVTQTPRYLIKTRGQQVTLSCSPISGHRSVSWYQQTPGQGLQFLFEYFSETQRNKGNFPGRFSGRQFSNSRSEMNVSTLELGDSALYLCASSGLGGAYNEQFFGPGTRLTVL.

The gene calls are TRBV7-6 and TRBJ2-1, with TRBD1 matching 9 bases. CDR3 length: 14 residues. V dropped 5 bases and J dropped 8; count of bases not matched to a gene: 7. Germline values: CDR1 SGHVS, CDR2 FNYEAQ. The CDR3 region is CASSKPGTGHEQFF. DNA of the CDR3: TGTGCCAGCAGCAAGCCCGGGACAGGGCATGAGCAGTTCTTC.

This sequence joins TRBV6-6 and TRBJ1-4, with no clear D. Germline V gene lookup returns CDR1 MNHNY and CDR2 SVGAGI (reference sequence). The CDR3 is 12 residues long. V was shortened by 5 bases and J by 8 bases, with 9 bases between the two germline ends. CDR3 in amino acids: CASSPEREKLFF. DNA of the CDR3: TGTGCCAGCAGTCCTGAGAGGGAAAAACTGTTTTTT.

This chain uses TRBV7-9 with TRBJ2-1, with TRBD2 identical over 7 bases. J was trimmed by 2 bases and V by 2 bases; bases with no gene match: 6. CDR3 length equals 16 residues. CDR1 and CDR2 from the germline V gene are SEHNR and FQNEAQ (reference sequence). CDR3: CASSLTGGGTYNEQFF. CDR3 in DNA: TGTGCCAGCAGCTTAACTGGCGGGGGAACCTACAATGAGCAGTTCTTC.

This chain connects TRBV4-3 to TRBJ2-7; D gene unclear. This CDR3 has 14 amino acids. V was cut by 1 base and J by 1 base, with 8 bases left in between. Per the germline V gene, CDR1 is LGHNA and CDR2 is YSLEER. The CDR3 region has the DNA TGCGCCAGCAGCCAAGGTGTACAGTCCTACGAGCAGTACTTC. Translated: CASSQGVQSYEQYF.

This clonotype was counted only a few times. The chain joins TRBV28 to TRBJ2-2; 8 bases are shared with TRBD1. V was pared by 0 bases and J by 2 bases, with 2 bases of the junction left unmatched. This CDR3 contains 16 residues. Germline V gene lookup returns CDR1 MDHEN and CDR2 SYDVKM. CDR3 nucleotide sequence: TGTGCCAGCAGTTTATGGGACAGGGATAACACCGGGGAGCTGTTTTTT. Protein product: CASSLWDRDNTGELFF.

This clonotype was detected only a few times. The gene calls are TRBV7-9 and TRBJ1-1; D is unresolved. CDR3 length: 14 amino acids. The V end lost 3 bases, the J end lost 1 base, and 9 bases lay between the germline ends. Germline-derived CDR1 and CDR2 are SEHNR and FQNEAQ (reference sequence). The CDR3 sequence: CASSFANRNTEAFF. The CDR3, as DNA: TGTGCCAGCAGCTTCGCAAACAGGAACACTGAAGCTTTCTTT.

The gene calls are TRBV4-1 and TRBJ2-2; D uncertain. The CDR3 has 16 amino acids. Between the trimmed V and J ends, which lost 2 bases and 5 bases, there was a span of 15 bases. Germline lookup yields CDR1 MGHRA and CDR2 YSYEKL. In nucleotides, the CDR3 is TGCGCCAGCAGCCAAAGTGGGCATTACGGGACCGGGGAGCTGTTTTTT. Protein sequence: CASSQSGHYGTGELFF.

In this sample, this clonotype turned up a few times. This chain joins TRBV2 and TRBJ2-5; tentative D call: TRBD1 (5 bases). V lost 8 bases and J lost 5, with 15 bases in between. This CDR3 is 13 amino acids long. Looked up from germline, CDR1 is SNHLY and CDR2 is FYNNEI. In DNA form, the CDR3 reads TGTGCCAGCGTTGACAGATCAGGGGAGACCCAGTACTTC. Encoded protein: CASVDRSGETQYF.

The V gene is TRBV11-1, the J gene TRBJ1-5; tentatively, D is TRBD1 (5 bases). Trimming removed 5 bases at V and 6 bases at J, with 17 bases between. The CDR3 sequence is 15 residues long. Germline lookup yields CDR1 SGHAT and CDR2 FQDESV (reference sequence). Written as DNA, the CDR3 is TGTGCCAGCAGCCTGGGGCCGCCCGGGTTTCAGCCCCAGCATTTT. Protein product: CASSLGPPGFQPQHF.